The rows below give T cell receptor beta chains drawn from one sample of a study of chemoradiotherapy in HPV16-positive cancers. Method: immunoSEQ multiplex PCR; TCRdb's copy keeps in-frame clones and lacks some. The table lists 25,000 to 35,000 clones, around 88% of them singletons. The input for sequencing was blood, taken from a patient who underwent chemoradiotherapy. The receptor source for this set is a human donor with HPV-associated anogenital cancer. Both conserved end residues are part of each CDR3. D genes are given only for firm matches. A clone size is listed for some rows: how often the clone was seen (once, few, many), or a class if it is expanded.

cdr3_aa	cdr3_nt	v_call	j_call	d_call	clone_size
CAIRDAGTGELFF	TGTGCCATTCGGGACGCCGGCACCGGGGAGCTGTTTTTT	TRBV10-3	TRBJ2-2	-	-
CASSSTPGTGNTEAFF	TGTGCCAGCAGTTCCACCCCTGGGACAGGGAACACTGAAGCTTTCTTT	TRBV6-6	TRBJ1-1	TRBD1	-
CASTRSGNTIYF	TGTGCCAGCACGCGCTCTGGAAACACCATATATTTT	TRBV6-1	TRBJ1-3	-	-
CASNSLAGNTIYF	TGTGCCAGCAATTCTTTGGCCGGAAACACCATATATTTT	TRBV6-1	TRBJ1-3	-	-
CASSSLQGAGTGELFF	TGTGCCAGTAGTTCTCTACAGGGGGCGGGCACCGGGGAGCTGTTTTTT	TRBV19	TRBJ2-2	TRBD1	-
CASSLGRWGSTYEQYF	TGTGCCAGCAGTTTAGGCCGGTGGGGTTCAACCTACGAGCAGTACTTC	TRBV28	TRBJ2-7	-	-
CASSPRVAGNTIYF	TGTGCCAGCAGTCCCAGGGTAGCTGGAAACACCATATATTTT	TRBV2	TRBJ1-3	-	-
CAISDRGLGNTEAFF	TGTGCCATCAGTGATAGGGGGCTGGGGAACACTGAAGCTTTCTTT	TRBV10-3	TRBJ1-1	TRBD1	-
CAWSVPGHYGYTF	TGTGCCTGGAGTGTACCCGGGCACTATGGCTACACCTTC	TRBV30	TRBJ1-2	-	-
CASSHDSSFSNQPQHF	TGTGCCAGCTCTCATGACAGCTCGTTTAGCAATCAGCCCCAGCATTTT	TRBV18	TRBJ1-5	-	-
CANSISNQPQHF	TGTGCCAACAGTATAAGCAATCAGCCCCAGCATTTT	TRBV28	TRBJ1-5	-	-
CASSGEGQGARQPQHF	TGCGCCAGCAGTGGTGAGGGACAGGGGGCACGGCAGCCCCAGCATTTT	TRBV10-1	TRBJ1-5	TRBD1	-
CATPGQGAPGANVLTF	TGTGCCACCCCGGGACAGGGGGCGCCTGGGGCCAACGTCCTGACTTTC	TRBV7-9	TRBJ2-6	TRBD1	-
CASSLDIQTPDGDTQYF	TGTGCCAGCAGCTTAGACATCCAAACACCCGATGGGGATACGCAGTATTTT	TRBV11-2	TRBJ2-3	-	-
CASTIYPGGETQYF	TGTGCCAGCACTATATACCCGGGAGGGGAGACCCAGTACTTC	TRBV6-1	TRBJ2-5	TRBD2	-
CASSSTGTATNEKLFF	TGTGCCAGCAGTTCAACCGGGACAGCTACTAATGAAAAACTGTTTTTT	TRBV27	TRBJ1-4	TRBD1	-
CASSIGNTYTGELFF	TGTGCCAGTAGTATAGGGAATACGTACACCGGGGAGCTGTTTTTT	TRBV19	TRBJ2-2	-	-
CASSLDRQPQHF	TGTGCCAGCAGCTTAGATCGTCAGCCCCAGCATTTT	TRBV7-9	TRBJ1-5	-	-
CARDRSPNTEAFF	TGTGCCAGAGACAGGTCACCGAACACTGAAGCTTTCTTT	TRBV2	TRBJ1-1	-	-
CASRDPRTGARYGYTF	TGTGCCAGCAGGGACCCCAGGACAGGGGCGAGATATGGCTACACCTTC	TRBV2	TRBJ1-2	TRBD1	-
CASQALRGELSPLHF	TGTGCCAGTCAAGCCCTCCGAGGCGAGCTTTCACCCCTCCACTTT	TRBV25-1	TRBJ1-6	-	-
CASSLAAGKLGGELFF	TGTGCCAGCAGTTTGGCGGCAGGGAAACTTGGGGGGGAGCTGTTTTTT	TRBV28	TRBJ2-2	-	once
CATGHQPYEQYF	TGTGCCACCGGACACCAACCCTACGAGCAGTACTTC	TRBV15	TRBJ2-7	-	-
CASSLQGENYGYTF	TGTGCCAGCAGTTTACAGGGGGAGAACTATGGCTACACCTTC	TRBV28	TRBJ1-2	TRBD1	-
CASSPPGRAGELFF	TGTGCCAGCTCACCACCCGGGAGGGCCGGGGAGCTGTTTTTT	TRBV18	TRBJ2-2	TRBD2	-
CASSIDRQNSNQPQHF	TGTGCCAGTAGTATAGATCGCCAAAATAGCAATCAGCCCCAGCATTTT	TRBV19	TRBJ1-5	-	-
CSAGTADTQYF	TGCAGTGCTGGGACAGCAGATACGCAGTATTTT	TRBV20-1	TRBJ2-3	TRBD1	-
CASRQNQPQHF	TGTGCCAGCAGGCAAAATCAGCCCCAGCATTTT	TRBV6-6	TRBJ1-5	-	-
CASSDWTSEPQHF	TGTGCCAGCAGTGATTGGACGTCGGAGCCCCAGCATTTT	TRBV6-1	TRBJ1-5	-	-
CASSIAAGSPQEQFF	TGTGCCAGTAGTATAGCAGCGGGGTCCCCTCAGGAGCAGTTCTTC	TRBV19	TRBJ2-1	TRBD2	-
CASSRTTGGDYGYTF	TGCGCCAGCAGCCGCACGACAGGGGGTGACTATGGCTACACCTTC	TRBV5-1	TRBJ1-2	TRBD1	-
CASSLGGRNTDTQYF	TGTGCCAGCAGCTTGGGCGGGAGGAACACAGATACGCAGTATTTT	TRBV5-4	TRBJ2-3	TRBD2	-
CASSLTGGETQYF	TGCGCCAGCAGCTTGACAGGGGGAGAGACCCAGTACTTC	TRBV5-1	TRBJ2-5	TRBD1	-
CASSSSGTGGLEQYF	TGTGCCAGCAGTTCCTCCGGGACAGGGGGCCTCGAGCAGTACTTC	TRBV27	TRBJ2-7	TRBD1	-